The source of this T cell receptor beta chain is a study of shared clonotypes between healthy human individuals. Study-level results: Even with large depth, rarefaction showed that sorted-subset sequencing was incomplete. In contrast to clonotypes shared by all four donors, non-shared clonotypes had lower generation probabilities.

With regard to this clone: Its specificity is not known.

Germline lookup yields CDR1 SGHRS and CDR2 YFSETQ. CDR3 length equals 13 residues. Trimming took 0 bases from V and 5 from J, leaving 8 bases between them. Several immunoSEQ 96-well plates shared each subset's DNA, each plate a replicate. Some clones are missing from TCRdb's copy, which holds only in-frame ones; the method was immunoSEQ multiplex PCR. This table has about 1.5 million clones, around 98% appearing once. This TCR was sampled from a man aged 30-40 years in good health. Sequenced sample: naive CD4+ T cells sorted from blood. Subset indicated: CD45RA+ positively selected. The chain links TRBV5-1 to TRBJ2-5; D gene uncertain. The CDR3 DNA reads TGCGCCAGCAGCTTGGATCGGTTTGAGACCCAGTACTTC. Amino acid sequence: CASSLDRFETQYF.